This note documents a single TCR beta chain sequence. Its antigen is still unknown. Alongside a J-beta primer mix, a sample-barcoded 5' primer served in a second PCR lasting about 7 to 12 cycles. MiXCR, applied by TCRdb to the 5' RACE reads, yields one record per CDR3 protein. The sample records 800,000 to 950,000 distinct CDR3 sequences, roughly 48% being singletons. Each sample yielded at least 6.5 million isolated PBMCs. This specimen belongs to a study of blood T cells in healthy people across ages. Overall study results and limits: When one million T cells were used, diversity estimates were thought to be underestimates.

Trimming removed 7 bases at V and 7 bases at J, with 17 bases between. Germline CDR1 is SQVTM and CDR2 is ANQGSEA. The CDR3 loop spans 12 amino acids. The rearrangement links TRBV29-1 to TRBJ2-7; a weak D match, TRBD1 (5 bases). The sequence was obtained from a young man in good health. The sequenced material came from blood. CDR3 DNA sequence: TGCAGCGGGGCCCCCGAAAAGGGGGAGCAGTACTTC. Encoded protein: CSGAPEKGEQYF.